This T cell receptor (beta chain) was sequenced for a study of T cells after yellow fever vaccination. A universal primer site and UMIs were added as TCR cDNA was made by 5'RACE template switching. TCRdb passed the 5' RACE reads through MiXCR, listing each CDR3 protein once. The table has some 300,000 distinct CDR3 sequences, about 10% seen once. Germline CDR1 SGHDT, CDR2 YYEEEE. V was cut by 1 base and J by 0 bases, with 14 bases left in between. The CDR3 loop spans 17 amino acids. This clonotype was detected a few times. This sequence originates from a man between 18 and 29 years old who received the YFV17D yellow fever vaccine. Specimen: CD4+ T cells sorted from PBMCs, collected 45 days after the yellow fever booster vaccination. This rearrangement joins TRBV5-6 to TRBJ2-4, with D possibly matching TRBD1 (6 bases). The DNA of the CDR3 is TGTGCCAGCAGCTTGAAAGGACAGCTACTAGCCAAAAACATTCAGTACTTC. This gives the protein CASSLKGQLLAKNIQYF.